A single sample gave rise to the 12 T cell receptor beta chains below, sequenced in a study of blood T cell repertoires in COVID-19 (dated by TCRdb to 2018 to 2021). Libraries were constructed by the immunoSEQ multiplex PCR assay. TCRdb limited this immuneACCESS table to in-frame rearrangements with V and J called. A share of clones is missing; checked studies link under half to unresolved V genes, and the rest is unexplained. The table for this sample lists about 250,000 clones; over 80% of them were counted only once. 27% of the sample rests with the top ten. The source material was peripheral blood. The receptors here all came from a man aged 35-49 years with acute or convalescent COVID-19.

This chain connects TRBV5-4 to TRBJ2-3, with D perhaps TRBD1 (6 bases). Germline V gives CDR1 SGHNT, CDR2 YYREEE (reference sequence). This CDR3 comprises 16 residues. Trimming left V 4 bases short and J 0 bases short, with 15 bases between. In nucleotides, the CDR3 is TGTGCCAGCAGCCTGGGGGCCTCGGGAAGCACAGATACGCAGTATTTT. Amino acids: CASSLGASGSTDTQYF.

This clone was recorded once. This rearrangement joins TRBV5-4 to TRBJ2-7, with 9 bases identical to TRBD1. Trimming at V came to 4 bases and at J to 2 bases, leaving 4 bases not matched to a gene. Germline-derived CDR1 and CDR2 are SGHNT and YYREEE (reference sequence). The CDR3 length is 14 residues. CDR3 residues: CASSLGTGTYEQYF. As DNA, the CDR3 is TGTGCCAGCAGCCTAGGGACAGGGACCTACGAGCAGTACTTC.

The chain employs TRBV30 and TRBJ1-5; D is possibly TRBD1 (6 bases). The germline V and J ends were trimmed by 1 base and 0 bases, with 16 bases remaining between them. CDR1 is GTSNPN, CDR2 SVGIG, per germline (reference sequence). The CDR3 spans 17 residues. The CDR3 DNA reads TGTGCCTGGAGTGGTGGACAGTCGATCTATAGCAATCAGCCCCAGCATTTT. Translation gives CAWSGGQSIYSNQPQHF.

The CDR3 spells CASSLDPGASGNTIYF. CDR3 sequence (DNA): TGTGCCAGCAGCTTGGACCCAGGGGCGTCAGGAAACACCATATATTTT. V gene TRBV5-6 combines with J gene TRBJ1-3; tentative D call: TRBD1 (6 bases). The CDR3 length is 16 residues. The germline V gene has CDR1 SGHDT and CDR2 YYEEEE. V shed 0 bases and J shed 4 bases, with 14 bases lying between them.

The rearrangement joins TRBV5-4 to TRBJ1-1, with unresolved D. Between the trimmed V and J ends, which lost 4 bases and 0 bases, there was a span of 16 bases. Germline-derived CDR1 and CDR2 are SGHNT and YYREEE (reference sequence). This CDR3 has 16 residues. As DNA, the CDR3 is TGTGCCAGCAGCAGCGGGGAACCATTAATGAACACTGAAGCTTTCTTT. Encoded protein: CASSSGEPLMNTEAFF.

The chain joins TRBV7-2 to TRBJ2-3; TRBD2 is a possible D gene (7 bases). This CDR3 has 18 residues. Trimming removed 2 bases from V and 6 bases from J, with 24 bases in between. Germline lookup yields CDR1 SGHTA and CDR2 FQGNSA. Here the CDR3 reads CASSLRGGILAVRDTQYF. In DNA form, the CDR3 reads TGTGCCAGCAGCTTAAGGGGGGGGATTTTAGCGGTTCGGGATACGCAGTATTTT.

V usage is TRBV6-5 and J usage is TRBJ2-1; TRBD2 aligns across 12 bases. The germline V gene encodes CDR1 MNHEY and CDR2 SVGAGI. The CDR3 runs to 15 residues. V dropped 7 bases and J dropped 7; count of bases not matched to a gene: 8. The CDR3 is CASISSGRAGNEQFF. The CDR3, as DNA: TGTGCCAGCATTTCTAGCGGGAGGGCCGGAAATGAGCAGTTCTTC.

This chain uses TRBV5-4 with TRBJ1-2; 10 bases fit TRBD1. Germline V gene lookup returns CDR1 SGHNT and CDR2 YYREEE (reference sequence). The CDR3 is 14 amino acids. V shed 2 bases and J 8 bases; nucleotides not matched to a gene: 6. The CDR3 DNA follows: TGTGCCAGCAGCTTTGACAGGGGGCGAGGGGGCTACACCTTC. It yields the protein CASSFDRGRGGYTF.

This sequence joins TRBV28 and TRBJ1-1; D possibly corresponds to TRBD1 (5 bases). This CDR3 has 11 amino acids. Germline assignment: CDR1 MDHEN and CDR2 SYDVKM. The ends were cut back, 8 bases at V and 5 bases at J, with 9 bases in the middle. CDR3 residues: CASGGGTEAFF. DNA for the CDR3: TGTGCCAGCGGCGGGGGAACTGAAGCTTTCTTT.

The rearrangement links TRBV30 to TRBJ1-4; 9 nucleotides align to TRBD1. V was clipped by 6 bases and J by 8 bases; unmatched bases: 7. Germline CDR1 and CDR2: GTSNPN and SVGIG (reference sequence). The CDR3 extends over 13 amino acids. CDR3 sequence: CACLDRGREKLFF. CDR3 bases: TGTGCCTGCCTGGACAGGGGTAGGGAAAAACTGTTTTTT.

This chain connects TRBV5-8 to TRBJ2-5, with D possibly matching TRBD2 (6 bases). The CDR3 is 16 residues long. The V and J ends lost 4 bases and 5 bases respectively, with 21 bases between them. Germline CDR1 and CDR2: SGHTS and YDEGEE. CDR3 coding DNA: TGTGCCAGCAGCCGGACCTCACTGACCGGAGGGGAGACCCAGTACTTC. It encodes CASSRTSLTGGETQYF. Supplemented by reference TRBV5-8 and TRBJ2-5, the full variable domain reads EAGVTQSPTHLIKTRGQQATLRCSPISGHTSVYWYQQALGLGLQFLLWYDEGEERNRGNFPPRFSGRQFPNYSSELNVNALELEDSALYLCASSRTSLTGGETQYFGPGTRLLVL.

This clone was recorded a few times. The rearrangement links TRBV9 to TRBJ1-3; D uncertain. The CDR3 is 12 amino acids. The germline CDR1 and CDR2 sequences are SGDLS and YYNGEE. Trimming removed 4 bases from V and 7 bases from J, with 9 bases in between. CDR3 region: CASSTPGNTIYF. The CDR3 DNA sequence: TGTGCCAGCAGCACCCCCGGGAACACCATATATTTT.